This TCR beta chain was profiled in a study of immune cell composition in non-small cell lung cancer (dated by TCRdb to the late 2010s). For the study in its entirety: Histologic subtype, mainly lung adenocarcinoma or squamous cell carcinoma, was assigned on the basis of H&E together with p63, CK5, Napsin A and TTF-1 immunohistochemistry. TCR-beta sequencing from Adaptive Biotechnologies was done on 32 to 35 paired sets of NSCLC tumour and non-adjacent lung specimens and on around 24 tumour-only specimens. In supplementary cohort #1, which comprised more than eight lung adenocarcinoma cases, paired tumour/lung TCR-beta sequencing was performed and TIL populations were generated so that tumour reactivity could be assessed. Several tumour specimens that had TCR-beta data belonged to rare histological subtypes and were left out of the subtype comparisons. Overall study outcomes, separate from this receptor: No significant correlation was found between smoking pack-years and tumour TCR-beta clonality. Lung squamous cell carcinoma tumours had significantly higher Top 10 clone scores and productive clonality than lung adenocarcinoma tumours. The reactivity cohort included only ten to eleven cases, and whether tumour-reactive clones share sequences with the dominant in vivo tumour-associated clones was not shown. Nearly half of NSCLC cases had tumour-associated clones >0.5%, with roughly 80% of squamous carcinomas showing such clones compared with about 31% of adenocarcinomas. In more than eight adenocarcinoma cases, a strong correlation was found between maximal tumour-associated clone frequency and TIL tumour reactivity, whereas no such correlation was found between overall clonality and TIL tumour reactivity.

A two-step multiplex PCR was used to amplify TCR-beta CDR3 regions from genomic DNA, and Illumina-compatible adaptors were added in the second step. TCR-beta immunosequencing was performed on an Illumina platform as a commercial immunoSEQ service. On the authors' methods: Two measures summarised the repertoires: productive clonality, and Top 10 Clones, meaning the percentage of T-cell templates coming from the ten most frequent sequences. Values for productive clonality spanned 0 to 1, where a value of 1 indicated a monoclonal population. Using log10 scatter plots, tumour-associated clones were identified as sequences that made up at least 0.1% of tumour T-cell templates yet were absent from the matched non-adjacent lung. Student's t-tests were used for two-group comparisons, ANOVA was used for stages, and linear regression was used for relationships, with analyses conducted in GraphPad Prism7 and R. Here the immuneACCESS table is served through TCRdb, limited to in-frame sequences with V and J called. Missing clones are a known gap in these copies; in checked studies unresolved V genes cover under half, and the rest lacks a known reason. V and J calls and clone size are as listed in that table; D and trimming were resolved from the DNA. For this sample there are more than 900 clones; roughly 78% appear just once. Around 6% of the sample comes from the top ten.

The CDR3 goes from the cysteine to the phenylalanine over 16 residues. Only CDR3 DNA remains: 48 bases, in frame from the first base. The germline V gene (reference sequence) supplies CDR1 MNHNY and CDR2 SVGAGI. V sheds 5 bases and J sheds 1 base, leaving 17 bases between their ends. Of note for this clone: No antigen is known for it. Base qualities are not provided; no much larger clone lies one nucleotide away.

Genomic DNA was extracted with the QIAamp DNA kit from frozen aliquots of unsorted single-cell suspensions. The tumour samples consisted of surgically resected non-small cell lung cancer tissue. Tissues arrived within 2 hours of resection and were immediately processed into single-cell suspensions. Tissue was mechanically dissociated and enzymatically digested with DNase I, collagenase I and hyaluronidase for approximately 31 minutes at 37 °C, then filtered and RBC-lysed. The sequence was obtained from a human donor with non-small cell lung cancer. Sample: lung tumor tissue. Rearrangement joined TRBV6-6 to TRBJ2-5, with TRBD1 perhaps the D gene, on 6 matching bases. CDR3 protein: CASSQGTRDVQETQYF. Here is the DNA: TGTGCCAGCAGTCAAGGGACACGGGACGTCCAAGAGACCCAGTACTTC.